A single sample is the source of the 29 T cell receptor beta chains below, sequenced in a study of T cell changes during pregnancy in multiple sclerosis. Libraries were prepared by immunoSEQ multiplex PCR; TCRdb keeps only in-frame clonotypes and omits some of them. The profile covers about 36,000 clones, with 93% appearing a single time and approximately 0.44% taken by the ten largest. Here the sequenced sample was CD4+ T cells from peripheral blood mononuclear cells, taken in the first trimester of pregnancy. Receptors were obtained from a female donor with multiple sclerosis, enrolled in a pregnancy study.

The chain links TRBV5-1 to TRBJ2-5; 7 bases line up with TRBD1. Trimming removed 3 bases from V and 2 bases from J; junction bases left unmatched: 7. The CDR3 contains 15 residues. Germline V gene data show CDR1 as SGHRS and CDR2 as YFSETQ. CDR3 loop: CASSSGTASQETQYF. The DNA of the CDR3 is TGCGCCAGCAGCTCAGGGACAGCCTCACAAGAGACCCAGTACTTC.

This clone was found a few times. The J gene is TRBJ2-1, the V gene TRBV7-8; TRBD2 aligns across 13 bases. Germline V lookup: CDR1 SGHVS, CDR2 FQNEAQ. Germline trimming cut 5 bases from V and 16 bases from J; bases unmatched to any gene: 8. The CDR3 totals 13 residues. CDR3 DNA sequence: TGTGCCAGCAGCCCCGGACTAGCGGGAGCTATCTTCTTC. Encoded protein: CASSPGLAGAIFF.

The rearrangement links TRBV4-1 to TRBJ2-1, with 9 nucleotides matching TRBD2. The CDR3 extends over 18 amino acids. Germline trimming cut 0 bases from V and 5 bases from J; bases unmatched to any gene: 11. Germline CDR1 is MGHRA and CDR2 is YSYEKL. The CDR3 DNA sequence: TGCGCCAGCAGCCAAGAAGGAGTGGTAGCGGGAGCCAACAATGAGCAGTTCTTC. Amino acid sequence: CASSQEGVVAGANNEQFF.

This clone was observed a single time. The chain uses TRBV6-5 and TRBJ2-5; tentatively, D is TRBD2 (6 bases). The CDR3 is made up of 13 amino acids. Trimming removed 6 bases from V and 5 bases from J, with 13 bases in between. Germline CDR1 is MNHEY and CDR2 is SVGAGI. The CDR3 spells CASSSGWMETQYF. In nucleotides, the CDR3 is TGTGCCAGCAGCAGCGGGTGGATGGAGACCCAGTACTTC.

CDR3 residues: CASIKGARTEAFF. The CDR3 coding sequence is TGTGCCAGCATCAAGGGGGCCAGGACTGAAGCTTTCTTT. V usage is TRBV7-2 and J usage is TRBJ1-1; TRBD1 matches 7 bases. In germline, CDR1 is SGHTA, CDR2 FQGNSA. CDR3 length equals 13 residues. With 7 bases clipped from V and 5 bases from J, the junction kept 7 bases outside the gene matches.

This clone occurred once. The CDR3 is CASLQRGGQNQPQHF. The CDR3 DNA reads TGTGCCAGCCTCCAAAGGGGAGGTCAGAATCAGCCCCAGCATTTT. The chain links TRBV28 to TRBJ1-5; D may be TRBD1 (5 bases). Trimming removed 8 bases from V and 4 bases from J, with 18 bases in between. The CDR3 runs 15 residues. Germline V gives CDR1 MDHEN, CDR2 SYDVKM. Complete variable domain (other parts from reference TRBV28 and TRBJ1-5): DVKVTQSSRYLVKRTGEKVFLECVQDMDHENMFWYRQDPGLGLRLIYFSYDVKMKEKGDIPEGYSVSREKKERFSLILESASTNQTSMYLCASLQRGGQNQPQHFGDGTRLSIL.

V gene TRBV9 combines with J gene TRBJ2-1; 8 bases are a match to TRBD2. The junction had 6 bases not matched to a gene; V was cut back by 0 bases and J by 4 bases. Per the germline V gene, CDR1 is SGDLS and CDR2 is YYNGEE. The CDR3 totals 16 residues. The chain's CDR3 is CASSVEPSGLYNEQFF. Here the CDR3 DNA reads TGTGCCAGCAGCGTAGAGCCTAGCGGGTTGTACAATGAGCAGTTCTTC.

The chain combines TRBV29-1 with TRBJ2-5, with 10 bases fitting TRBD2. The CDR3 has 16 residues. Trimming removed 3 bases from V and 6 bases from J; junction bases left unmatched: 13. In germline, CDR1 is SQVTM, CDR2 ANQGSEA. CDR3 residues: CSVESQLASGSQTQYF. The CDR3 DNA reads TGCAGCGTTGAGTCCCAGTTGGCTAGCGGGAGTCAGACCCAGTACTTC.

J is TRBJ1-5 and V is TRBV7-2, with TRBD1 as a possible D gene (6 bases). Germline values: CDR1 SGHTA, CDR2 FQGNSA. V shed 6 bases and J shed 1 base, with 19 bases lying between them. CDR3 size: 17 residues. CDR3 nucleotides: TGTGCCAGCAGTCTTGTGGGCGGGGGCCGGAGCAATCAGCCCCAGCATTTT. Translated: CASSLVGGGRSNQPQHF. Looking up the rest from reference TRBV7-2 and TRBJ1-5 gives the full variable domain: GAGVSQSPSNKVTEKGKDVELRCDPISGHTALYWYRQSLGQGLEFLIYFQGNSAPDKSGLPSDRFSAERTGGSVSTLTIQRTQQEDSAVYLCASSLVGGGRSNQPQHFGDGTRLSIL.

The rearrangement links TRBV7-2 to TRBJ2-7; 11 nucleotides match TRBD2. The CDR3 totals 17 residues. The germline gives CDR1 SGHTA, CDR2 FQGNSA. J was trimmed by 3 bases and V by 5 bases; bases with no gene match: 12. The CDR3 DNA reads as TGTGCCAGCAGCCGGGACGGGACTAGCGGCTTCAACTACGAGCAGTACTTC. This gives the protein CASSRDGTSGFNYEQYF.

This clone has only one observation. The chain carries TRBV5-1 and TRBJ1-4; 10 bases fit TRBD1. The CDR3 length is 16 residues. CDR1 and CDR2 from the germline V gene are SGHRS and YFSETQ. The V segment lost 4 bases and the J segment 6 bases; nucleotides outside the gene matches: 9. Here the CDR3 DNA reads TGCGCCAGCAGCGTCGCTTCCGGGACAGGGGATGAAAAACTGTTTTTT. Its protein is CASSVASGTGDEKLFF.

The chain carries TRBV6-1 and TRBJ1-2, with 7 bases matching TRBD1. There are 13 residues in the CDR3. Per germline, CDR1 MNHNS and CDR2 SASEGT. The V and J ends lost 4 bases and 9 bases, in that order; junction bases with no gene match: 8. This CDR3 reads CASSARTGWSYTF. In DNA form, the CDR3 reads TGTGCCAGCAGTGCCCGGACAGGCTGGAGCTACACCTTC.

The chain uses TRBV6-5 and TRBJ2-7; 11 bases are shared with TRBD2. Trimming at V came to 5 bases and at J to 2 bases, leaving 2 bases not matched to a gene. The CDR3 totals 14 residues. Germline CDR1 is MNHEY and CDR2 is SVGAGI. The CDR3 DNA reads as TGTGCCAGCAGTAGACTAGCGGGAACCTACGAGCAGTACTTC. Protein product: CASSRLAGTYEQYF.

The chain links TRBV5-1 to TRBJ1-2; tentatively, D is TRBD1 (6 bases). CDR1 and CDR2 from the germline V gene are SGHRS and YFSETQ. Trimming took off 0 bases at V and 4 bases at J, with 16 bases between the two ends. This CDR3 contains 16 residues. The CDR3 DNA sequence: TGCGCCAGCAGCTTGGGTACACCGACAGGCCGCTATGGCTACACCTTC. This encodes CASSLGTPTGRYGYTF. Full variable domain (remainder filled in from reference TRBV5-1 and TRBJ1-2): KAGVTQTPRYLIKTRGQQVTLSCSPISGHRSVSWYQQTPGQGLQFLFEYFSETQRNKGNFPGRFSGRQFSNSRSEMNVSTLELGDSALYLCASSLGTPTGRYGYTFGSGTRLTVV.

The chain joins TRBV6-5 to TRBJ2-2, with a possible D match to TRBD1 (5 bases). The CDR3 sequence is 15 residues long. Trimming shortened V by 6 bases and J by 4 bases, and 15 bases separated the two germline ends. Germline CDR1 and CDR2: MNHEY and SVGAGI. CDR3: CASSSTERSTGELFF. CDR3 DNA sequence: TGTGCCAGCAGCTCGACAGAGCGCAGCACCGGGGAGCTGTTTTTT.

The chain uses TRBV7-9 and TRBJ2-7; TRBD1 matches at 9 bases. The CDR3 consists of 14 residues. Trimming cost V 4 bases and J 6 bases; bases outside gene matches: 7. Germline V lookup: CDR1 SEHNR, CDR2 FQNEAQ (reference sequence). CDR3 residues: CASSWDRDLFEQYF. The DNA of the CDR3 is TGTGCCAGCAGCTGGGACAGGGACCTCTTCGAGCAGTACTTC.

Here the CDR3 reads CASSLTGGNTEAFF. Here the CDR3 DNA reads TGTGCCAGCAGCTTGACAGGGGGGAACACTGAAGCTTTCTTT. The chain links TRBV7-2 to TRBJ1-1, with 9 bases identical to TRBD1. This CDR3 is built from 14 residues. The ends lost 3 bases at V and 1 base at J; junction bases unmatched: 0. CDR1 is SGHTA and CDR2 is FQGNSA in the germline V gene.

V usage is TRBV2 and J usage is TRBJ1-1, with 7 bases matching TRBD1. The CDR3 is 14 residues long. V was pared by 5 bases and J by 1 base, with 4 bases of the junction left unmatched. Germline V gene data show CDR1 as SNHLY and CDR2 as FYNNEI. The CDR3 reads CASSSTGSNTEAFF. In DNA form, the CDR3 reads TGTGCCAGCAGTTCGACAGGGTCGAACACTGAAGCTTTCTTT.

The rearrangement joins TRBV5-1 to TRBJ1-2; D gene unclear. Germline loops: CDR1 SGHRS, CDR2 YFSETQ. Trimming stripped 0 bases from V and 1 base from J, with 13 bases between. CDR3 size: 16 residues. CDR3 in amino acids: CASSLVAGSYNYGYTF. In nucleotides, the CDR3 is TGCGCCAGCAGCTTGGTCGCGGGGTCCTATAACTATGGCTACACCTTC.

The CDR3 region is CASSQEQDWSSYNEQFF. CDR3 nucleotides: TGTGCCAGCAGCCAAGAGCAAGACTGGAGCTCCTACAATGAGCAGTTCTTC. The chain carries TRBV14 and TRBJ2-1, with D hard to call. V was shortened by 0 bases and J by 0 bases, with 12 bases between the two germline ends. This CDR3 has 17 residues. From germline, CDR1 is SGHDN and CDR2 FVKESK.

This chain uses TRBV5-8 with TRBJ2-1, with unresolved D. V gave up 1 base and J gave up 4 bases, with 9 bases separating them. There are 14 residues in the CDR3. From germline, CDR1 is SGHTS and CDR2 YDEGEE. In DNA, the CDR3 is TGTGCCAGCAGCTTGATGTTCGGTTACAATGAGCAGTTCTTC. This codes for CASSLMFGYNEQFF.

The chain has TRBV7-3 and TRBJ2-1, with TRBD2 matching 9 bases. V was clipped by 0 bases and J by 7 bases; unmatched bases: 4. The V gene's germline CDR1 is SGHTA and CDR2 FQGTGA. The CDR3 has 15 residues. DNA of the CDR3: TGTGCCAGCAGCTTAACCCGTAGCGGGAGTAATGAGCAGTTCTTC. Protein sequence: CASSLTRSGSNEQFF.

The gene calls are TRBV5-1 and TRBJ1-1; D is perhaps TRBD1 (5 bases). With 4 bases removed from V and 0 bases from J, the gap between germline ends came to 28 bases. The germline V gene has CDR1 SGHRS and CDR2 YFSETQ. This CDR3 comprises 20 residues. The CDR3 spells CASSPEGFPVAPDMNTEAFF. The CDR3 DNA is TGCGCCAGCAGCCCGGAGGGATTCCCCGTGGCTCCGGACATGAACACTGAAGCTTTCTTT.

A few counts support this clone. V and J are TRBV19 and TRBJ2-6; 9 bases map to TRBD1. This CDR3 has 16 residues. V lost 5 bases to trimming and J lost 3 bases; unmatched junction nucleotides: 5. The germline CDR1 and CDR2 sequences are LNHDA and SQIVND (reference sequence). The CDR3 spells CASSPGQGIGANVLTF. CDR3 nucleotides: TGTGCCAGTAGTCCCGGACAGGGGATTGGGGCCAACGTCCTGACTTTC.

The V and J genes are TRBV25-1 and TRBJ2-1; D not resolved. Trimming took off 5 bases at V and 9 bases at J, with 8 bases between the two ends. Germline assignment: CDR1 MGHDK and CDR2 SYGVNS. The CDR3 totals 11 residues. The CDR3 region has the DNA TGTGCCAGCAGTAATAGTATTGAGCAGTTCTTC. It yields the protein CASSNSIEQFF.

The chain joins TRBV2 to TRBJ1-2; D uncertain. The V end lost 3 bases, the J end lost 5 bases, and 10 bases lay between the germline ends. CDR1 is SNHLY, CDR2 FYNNEI, per germline. CDR3 length: 13 amino acids. The CDR3 spells CASSEGTAYGYTF. Written as DNA, the CDR3 is TGTGCCAGCAGTGAGGGCACCGCTTATGGCTACACCTTC.

This sequence joins TRBV7-3 and TRBJ2-2, with D uncertain. This CDR3 has 16 residues. Germline V lookup: CDR1 SGHTA, CDR2 FQGTGA. Trimming pared 3 bases from V and 6 bases from J, leaving 17 bases between. The CDR3 region has the DNA TGTGCCAGCAGCTTTGCCTCGGGTTCGGTAGCCGGGGAGCTGTTTTTT. Translation gives CASSFASGSVAGELFF. The entire variable domain, with the rest obtained from reference TRBV7-3 and TRBJ2-2, is as follows: GAGVSQTPSNKVTEKGKYVELRCDPISGHTALYWYRQSLGQGPEFLIYFQGTGAADDSGLPNDRFFAVRPEGSVSTLKIQRTERGDSAVYLCASSFASGSVAGELFFGEGSRLTVL.

The V call is TRBV14, the J call TRBJ2-7; 9 bases agree with TRBD1. V gave up 2 bases and J gave up 5 bases; unmatched junction bases: 7. This CDR3 is built from 15 residues. Germline values: CDR1 SGHDN, CDR2 FVKESK. Here the CDR3 DNA reads TGTGCCAGCAGCCAACAGCGGACAGGGGTGAACGAGCAGTACTTC. Protein: CASSQQRTGVNEQYF.

The gene calls are TRBV19 and TRBJ2-1; D remains ambiguous. CDR1 and CDR2 from the germline V gene are LNHDA and SQIVND (reference sequence). The CDR3 is 12 residues long. The germline V and J ends were trimmed by 4 bases and 5 bases, with 6 bases remaining between them. The CDR3 protein is CASSRSNNEQFF. Here the CDR3 DNA reads TGTGCCAGTAGTAGGAGTAACAATGAGCAGTTCTTC.